The 8 T cell receptor beta chains listed next were all sequenced from one sample in a study of control samples from healthy donors and cancer patients. Repertoires were generated with immunoSEQ multiplex PCR, while TCRdb's copy carries only in-frame clones and drops some. Of about 170,000 clones detected, around 93% appear once; the ten largest clones hold roughly 3.9%. Sequenced: blood. The receptors originated from a woman in her sixties in good health.

The chain employs TRBV3-1 (or the pseudogene TRBV3-2) and TRBJ1-5, with 9 positions matching TRBD1. Losses at the gene ends were 3 bases for V and 4 bases for J; bases not matched to a gene: 10. This CDR3 spans 17 amino acids. Germline-derived CDR1 and CDR2 are LGHDT and YNNKEL (reference sequence). CDR3 region: CASSHGSDRGINQPQHF. Here the CDR3 DNA reads TGTGCCAGCAGCCACGGTTCGGACAGGGGTATAAATCAGCCCCAGCATTTT.

The chain couples TRBV28 to TRBJ1-1, with TRBD1 identical over 7 bases. Trimming took 7 bases from V and 11 from J; bases not matched to a gene: 7. Germline V gene sequence: CDR1 MDHEN, CDR2 SYDVKM. The CDR3 totals 11 residues. CDR3 in amino acids: CASTRTGMAFF. The CDR3 nucleotides are TGTGCCAGCACACGGACAGGTATGGCTTTCTTT.

This clone is a singleton in its sample. This chain links TRBV29-1 with TRBJ1-2; D is possibly TRBD1 (6 bases). Germline CDR1 SQVTM, CDR2 ANQGSEA. Trimming shortened V by 7 bases and J by 5 bases, and 23 bases separated the two germline ends. This CDR3 spans 15 amino acids. The CDR3 DNA reads as TGCAGCGGTGTATTGGGGGGGGCTTTTGGGTATGGCTACACCTTC. Protein sequence: CSGVLGGAFGYGYTF.

The genes are TRBV6-5 and TRBJ2-7; 7 positions agree with TRBD1. The CDR3 spans 13 residues. Germline CDR1 MNHEY, CDR2 SVGAGI. V lost 7 bases, J lost 2 bases, and 5 bases stayed unmatched. The CDR3 DNA follows: TGTGCCAGCACCCCGACAGGGACCTACGAGCAGTACTTC. This gives the protein CASTPTGTYEQYF.

The V gene is TRBV7-2, the J gene TRBJ2-1; unclear D gene. From germline, CDR1 is SGHTA and CDR2 FQGNSA. Trimming took 1 base from V and 5 from J, leaving 15 bases between them. The CDR3 has 16 amino acids. The CDR3 DNA is TGTGCCAGCAGCTTAGTATGGGCTAGTCGAGACAATGAGCAGTTCTTC. Protein sequence: CASSLVWASRDNEQFF.

This clone occurred once. This CDR3 is CASSVYGSPLHF. CDR3 DNA: TGTGCCAGCAGTGTCTATGGCTCACCCCTCCACTTT. The rearrangement uses TRBV27 and TRBJ1-6; D not certain. The CDR3 is 12 residues long. The germline V gene has CDR1 MNHEY and CDR2 SMNVEV (reference sequence). V lost 5 bases, J lost 10 bases, and 9 bases lay in between.

V and J are TRBV19 and TRBJ1-3; possibly TRBD1 for D (6 bases). The CDR3 totals 17 residues. Germline lookup yields CDR1 LNHDA and CDR2 SQIVND (reference sequence). V lost 3 bases and J 2 bases, leaving 17 bases between the germline ends. The CDR3: CASSMFGWTDPGNTIYF. In DNA form, the CDR3 reads TGTGCCAGTAGTATGTTCGGGTGGACAGATCCTGGAAACACCATATATTTT.

The chain has TRBV6-6 and TRBJ2-2; 8 bases are shared with TRBD2. V was pared by 5 bases and J by 7 bases, with 15 bases of the junction left unmatched. The CDR3 totals 17 residues. From germline, CDR1 is MNHNY and CDR2 SVGAGI (reference sequence). The CDR3 region has the DNA TGTGCCAGCAGTCCCAAGGCCGGGACTAGACGGGGCGGGGAGCTGTTTTTT. Its translation: CASSPKAGTRRGGELFF.